The 15 T cell receptor beta chains in this list originate from one sample, sequenced in a study of blood T cell repertoires in COVID-19. This table comes from immunoSEQ multiplex PCR, and its TCRdb copy is limited to in-frame clones, with some not included. The table has some 100,000 clones, about 79% seen once; the top ten hold roughly 7.7%. Sequencing input: peripheral blood. The receptors come from a woman aged 80 or older with active or convalescent COVID-19.

J is TRBJ2-7 and V is TRBV3-1 (or the pseudogene TRBV3-2); a possible D gene is TRBD1 (6 bases). The V end was cut by 6 bases, the J end by 0 bases, with 18 bases between. The CDR3 consists of 16 residues. Germline CDR1 and CDR2: LGHDT and YNNKEL (reference sequence). The chain's CDR3 is CASSWSPGTYSYEQYF. CDR3 sequence (DNA): TGTGCCAGCAGTTGGAGTCCCGGGACATACTCCTACGAGCAGTACTTC.

The chain couples TRBV19 to TRBJ2-7, with 11 bases lining up with TRBD2. Germline values: CDR1 LNHDA, CDR2 SQIVND (reference sequence). The CDR3 totals 17 residues. The V gene end was trimmed by 2 bases and the J gene end by 5 bases; junction bases not matched to a gene: 11. The CDR3 reads CASSIRTSGSGVDEQYF. The CDR3 nucleotides read TGTGCCAGTAGTATAAGAACTAGCGGGAGTGGCGTCGACGAGCAGTACTTC.

This sequence joins TRBV7-3 and TRBJ2-7, with D possibly matching TRBD2 (5 bases). The CDR3 is 14 residues long. Germline loops: CDR1 SGHTA, CDR2 FQGTGA. The V and J ends lost 5 bases and 6 bases respectively, with 17 bases between them. The CDR3 is CASSTGLPPGEQYF. In DNA form, the CDR3 reads TGTGCCAGCAGCACCGGACTCCCCCCGGGCGAGCAGTACTTC.

V gene TRBV5-1 combines with J gene TRBJ1-2; D uncertain. V lost 0 bases, J lost 0 bases, and 9 bases lay in between. Germline values: CDR1 SGHRS, CDR2 YFSETQ. This CDR3 is built from 15 residues. CDR3 sequence reads: CASSLASQANYGYTF. CDR3 nucleotides: TGCGCCAGCAGCTTGGCGTCGCAGGCTAACTATGGCTACACCTTC.

Concerning this clone: At one boundary the junction diverges from the germline segment, which might be a read error. The rearrangement links TRBV7-7 to TRBJ2-5, with D possibly TRBD1 on 5 matching bases. Germline values: CDR1 SSHAT, CDR2 FNYEAQ (reference sequence). There are 15 residues in the CDR3. As DNA, the CDR3 is TGTGCTAGCAGCTTAAATAGGGGCACCCAAGAGACCCAGTACTTC. Protein sequence: CASSLNRGTQETQYF.

J is TRBJ2-7 and V is TRBV4-2; D may be TRBD2 (5 bases). This CDR3 is 15 amino acids long. The V end lost 0 bases, the J end lost 4 bases, and 13 bases lay between the germline ends. Germline V gene lookup returns CDR1 LGHNA and CDR2 YNFKEQ. The CDR3 protein is CASSQERDMGYEQYF. CDR3 DNA sequence: TGTGCCAGCAGCCAAGAACGGGATATGGGATACGAGCAGTACTTC.

This chain uses TRBV28 with TRBJ2-7; 8 nucleotides align to TRBD1. Germline values: CDR1 MDHEN, CDR2 SYDVKM. Trimming removed 8 bases from V and 6 bases from J; junction bases left unmatched: 15. This CDR3 spans 15 amino acids. The CDR3, as DNA: TGTGCCAGCGTGAGTTGGGGGAGGACAGGGTCCGAGCAGTACTTC. Protein product: CASVSWGRTGSEQYF.

The gene calls are TRBV6-1 and TRBJ2-7; 10 bases match TRBD2. CDR3 length: 17 residues. CDR1 and CDR2 (germline): MNHNS, SASEGT. J lost 5 bases, V lost 1 base, and 11 bases had no gene match. The CDR3, as DNA: TGTGCCAGCAGTGAAGAGTGGACTAGCGGACGTCTAGACGAGCAGTACTTC. Amino acid sequence: CASSEEWTSGRLDEQYF.

This chain joins TRBV18 and TRBJ2-5; possibly TRBD1 for D (6 bases). Germline values: CDR1 KGHSH, CDR2 LQKENI. The V and J ends lost 3 bases and 5 bases respectively, with 13 bases between them. The CDR3 is 14 residues long. The CDR3 nucleotides read TGTGCCAGCTCACCGGACAGTATTTTGGAGACCCAGTACTTC. Its translation: CASSPDSILETQYF.

The V and J genes are TRBV21-1 and TRBJ1-4. TRBV21-1 is termed a pseudogene. The CDR3 totals 15 residues. The CDR3 nucleotides read TGTGCCAGCAGCAAAGCAGCGTGTACTAATGAAAAACTGTTTTTT. Amino acid sequence: CASSKAACTNEKLFF.

This chain connects TRBV19 to TRBJ2-3; 7 bases map to TRBD1. There are 13 residues in the CDR3. Trimming cost V 8 bases and J 1 base; bases outside gene matches: 3. The V gene's germline CDR1 is LNHDA and CDR2 SQIVND (reference sequence). The CDR3 sequence is CASWDSGTDTQYF. In DNA, the CDR3 is TGTGCCAGTTGGGACAGCGGCACAGATACGCAGTATTTT.

V is TRBV7-9 and J is TRBJ2-4; maybe TRBD1 (6 bases). The germline CDR1 and CDR2 sequences are SEHNR and FQNEAQ (reference sequence). CDR3 length: 13 amino acids. V was pared by 3 bases and J by 7 bases, with 10 bases between. DNA for the CDR3: TGTGCCAGCAGCTTGTCAGGGGATAACATTCAGTACTTC. As protein: CASSLSGDNIQYF.

This chain uses TRBV28 with TRBJ1-1; 10 bases map to TRBD1. The J segment lost 1 base and the V segment lost 6 bases, leaving 14 bases of the junction unmatched. Germline V lookup: CDR1 MDHEN, CDR2 SYDVKM. The CDR3 is 18 residues long. The CDR3 protein is CASRQVRRTGGRNTEAFF. Written as DNA, the CDR3 is TGTGCCAGCAGGCAGGTTCGGAGGACAGGGGGTAGGAACACTGAAGCTTTCTTT.

The chain employs TRBV9 and TRBJ1-2, with no clear D. Germline CDR1 SGDLS, CDR2 YYNGEE. The CDR3 consists of 12 residues. The germline V and J ends were trimmed by 3 bases and 8 bases, with 11 bases remaining between them. The CDR3 loop is CASSELLNGYTF. CDR3 nucleotides: TGTGCCAGCAGCGAGCTCCTCAACGGCTACACCTTC.

The J gene is TRBJ2-3, the V gene TRBV19, with a tentative D call TRBD2 (5 bases). The germline gives CDR1 LNHDA, CDR2 SQIVND (reference sequence). V lost 5 bases, J lost 12 bases, and 12 bases lay in between. The CDR3 is 11 amino acids. The CDR3 is CASSYIPSQYF. CDR3 sequence (DNA): TGTGCCAGTAGTTATATCCCTAGCCAGTATTTT.